This T cell receptor (beta chain) was captured in a study of neurological immune-mediated disorders. Per germline, CDR1 SQVTM and CDR2 ANQGSEA. This CDR3 has 13 amino acids. Every sequencing run gave over 200 million TCR-beta sequences, taken from 15-18 subjects. TCRdb passed the 5' RACE reads through MiXCR, listing each CDR3 protein once. The sample includes about 66,000 distinct CDR3 sequences, 3.4% of them seen just once. In regard to this clonotype: A read error is possible here, since a much larger clone lies one base away.

Sequenced input: PBMCs. The rearrangement joins TRBV29-1 to TRBJ1-5, with a tentative D call TRBD1 (6 bases). The receptor was derived from a man aged 40-49 years with multiple sclerosis. The CDR3 DNA reads TGCAGCGTCCGCGCGGGGGGCAATCAGCCCCAGAATTTT. Its protein is CSVRAGGNQPQNF.